Below are 30 T cell receptor beta chains sequenced from a single sample in a study of T-cell memory formation after mild COVID-19. TCRdb re-derived calls from the 5' RACE reads in MiXCR, one entry per CDR3 protein. The table includes under 600,000 distinct CDR3 sequences, about 20% detected once. Sequenced sample: PBMCs or a T cell subset sorted from them (not recorded which). Source of these receptors: an adult woman who had mild COVID-19 (a few samples of this study predate the infection). Cell type and time point are not known.

This clonotype was found many times. V and J are TRBV6-6 and TRBJ2-3, with TRBD1 matching 12 bases. Losses at the gene ends were 2 bases for V and 8 bases for J; bases not matched to a gene: 8. The length of the CDR3 is 16 residues. From germline, CDR1 is MNHNY and CDR2 SVGAGI (reference sequence). This chain's CDR3 is CASSYPRDRGRLTQYF. The CDR3 DNA sequence: TGTGCCAGCAGTTACCCCCGGGACAGGGGGCGTCTTACGCAGTATTTT.

The CDR3 region is CASSPGDGAGEKLFF. The CDR3 DNA follows: TGCGCCAGCAGCCCTGGAGACGGGGCGGGTGAAAAACTGTTTTTT. The gene calls are TRBV5-1 and TRBJ1-4; D possibly corresponds to TRBD1 (5 bases). CDR1 is SGHRS, CDR2 YFSETQ, per germline. The CDR3 has 15 residues. Between the trimmed V and J ends, which lost 4 bases and 7 bases, there was a span of 17 bases.

The chain has TRBV7-3 and TRBJ2-7, with D maybe TRBD1 (6 bases). Germline assignment: CDR1 SGHTA and CDR2 FQGTGA. The CDR3 has 14 amino acids. Between the trimmed V and J ends, which lost 2 bases and 3 bases, there was a span of 11 bases. CDR3 sequence reads: CASSLYGQSYEQYF. CDR3 DNA sequence: TGTGCCAGCAGCTTATACGGACAGAGCTACGAGCAGTACTTC. The entire variable domain, with the rest obtained from reference TRBV7-3 and TRBJ2-7, is as follows: GAGVSQTPSNKVTEKGKYVELRCDPISGHTALYWYRQSLGQGPEFLIYFQGTGAADDSGLPNDRFFAVRPEGSVSTLKIQRTERGDSAVYLCASSLYGQSYEQYFGPGTRLTVT.

J is TRBJ1-1 and V is TRBV5-1; TRBD1 is a possible D gene (5 bases). The V gene lost 3 bases and the J gene lost 8 bases, with 17 bases spanning the gap. This CDR3 region has 14 residues. CDR1 SGHRS and CDR2 YFSETQ come from the germline V gene. The CDR3 loop reads CASSWLLQGSEAFF. The CDR3 coding sequence is TGCGCCAGCAGCTGGTTACTTCAGGGTTCGGAAGCTTTCTTT.

The CDR3 nucleotides read TGTGCCAGCAGTATGACTAGCGGGCAGTACGAGCAGTACTTC. This translates into CASSMTSGQYEQYF. V is TRBV27 and J is TRBJ2-7, with 10 bases fitting TRBD2. V lost 5 bases to trimming and J lost 4 bases; unmatched junction nucleotides: 5. Germline V gives CDR1 MNHEY, CDR2 SMNVEV (reference sequence). CDR3 size: 14 residues.

V gene TRBV18 combines with J gene TRBJ2-1; 8 nucleotides agree with TRBD1. CDR3 size: 14 residues. With 4 bases clipped from V and 9 bases from J, the junction kept 8 bases outside the gene matches. The germline CDR1 and CDR2 sequences are KGHSH and LQKENI. The CDR3 DNA sequence: TGTGCCAGCTCACTCAGGGGGCTGGGGAGTGAGCAGTTCTTC. Its protein product is CASSLRGLGSEQFF.

The rearrangement joins TRBV7-2 to TRBJ2-3; tentatively, D is TRBD1 (6 bases). The CDR3 sequence is 17 residues long. V was cut by 4 bases and J by 0 bases, with 17 bases left in between. Per germline, CDR1 SGHTA and CDR2 FQGNSA. CDR3 nucleotides: TGTGCCAGCAGCTATAAAACCGGGACAATAAGCACAGATACGCAGTATTTT. Translating it yields CASSYKTGTISTDTQYF.

This clonotype occurred a few times. This chain joins TRBV12-3 or TRBV12-4 and TRBJ1-1; D may be TRBD1 (5 bases). The CDR3 runs to 14 residues. Trimming removed 5 bases from V and 4 bases from J, with 14 bases in between. The CDR3 DNA sequence: TGTGCCAGCAGTGTGGGGGGATTGGGCACTGAAGCTTTCTTT. This codes for CASSVGGLGTEAFF.

This rearrangement joins TRBV3-1 to TRBJ2-3, with D perhaps TRBD2 (5 bases). Trimming stripped 0 bases from V and 0 bases from J, with 13 bases between. The CDR3 is 17 residues long. Germline CDR1 is LGHDT and CDR2 is YNNKEL (reference sequence). CDR3 region: CASSQEWLARSTDTQYF. Here the CDR3 DNA reads TGTGCCAGCAGCCAAGAATGGTTAGCGCGTAGCACAGATACGCAGTATTTT.

The V and J genes are TRBV7-8 and TRBJ2-2, with D hard to call. This CDR3 has 14 amino acids. Trimming left V 5 bases short and J 0 bases short, with 7 bases between. CDR1 and CDR2 (germline): SGHVS, FQNEAQ. CDR3 in amino acids: CASSPETNTGELFF. The CDR3 coding sequence is TGTGCCAGCAGCCCGGAGACGAACACCGGGGAGCTGTTTTTT.

V gene TRBV3-1 combines with J gene TRBJ2-7; 9 nucleotides agree with TRBD2. Germline CDR1 reads LGHDT; CDR2 reads YNNKEL (reference sequence). The trim removed 4 bases at V and 2 bases at J, leaving 6 bases unmatched. This CDR3 is 15 amino acids long. The CDR3 sequence: CASSPGLAITYEQYF. The DNA of the CDR3 is TGTGCCAGCAGCCCTGGACTAGCGATCACCTACGAGCAGTACTTC.

This clonotype was observed a few times. The chain's CDR3 is CASSSAGHPYEQYF. The CDR3 DNA is TGTGCCAGCAGCTCCGCGGGACATCCGTACGAGCAGTACTTC. This chain connects TRBV7-9 to TRBJ2-7, with D perhaps assigned TRBD1 or TRBD2 (6 bases each). This CDR3 is built from 14 residues. Between the trimmed V and J ends, which lost 4 bases and 4 bases, there was a span of 14 bases. Per germline, CDR1 SEHNR and CDR2 FQNEAQ (reference sequence).

The table lists this clonotype with many counts. V usage is TRBV12-3 or TRBV12-4 and J usage is TRBJ2-5; D not resolved. This CDR3 has 14 residues. V was pared by 6 bases and J by 2 bases, with 13 bases between. CDR3 in amino acids: CASSLLSRQETQYF. Here the CDR3 DNA reads TGTGCCAGCAGCCTATTATCCCGACAAGAGACCCAGTACTTC.

The J gene is TRBJ1-1, the V gene TRBV6-5, with a possible D match to TRBD1 (6 bases). V lost 0 bases and J 3 bases, leaving 8 bases between the germline ends. In germline, CDR1 is MNHEY, CDR2 SVGAGI. The length of the CDR3 is 14 residues. CDR3 in DNA: TGTGCCAGCAGTTACTCGACAGGTTACACTGAAGCTTTCTTT. It translates to CASSYSTGYTEAFF.

The chain couples TRBV2 to TRBJ2-3; 7 nucleotides line up with TRBD2. The CDR3 is 17 amino acids. CDR1 and CDR2 (germline): SNHLY, FYNNEI. J was trimmed by 2 bases and V by 6 bases; bases with no gene match: 14. CDR3 bases: TGTGCCAGCAGGGGTAATCTTCCGGGAGGATTCACAGATACGCAGTATTTT. Its translation is CASRGNLPGGFTDTQYF.

The chain recombines TRBV10-3 with TRBJ1-2; D is uncertain. CDR1 ENHRY and CDR2 SYGVKD come from the germline V gene. The CDR3 covers 15 residues. V was trimmed by 7 bases and J by 1 base, leaving 16 bases between them. For the CDR3, the DNA is TGTGCCATCACCGGAGGAAAGGACCATAACTATGGCTACACCTTC. This gives the protein CAITGGKDHNYGYTF.

The gene calls are TRBV12-3 or TRBV12-4 and TRBJ1-6; TRBD1 matches at 8 bases. V shed 2 bases, J shed 7 bases, and the junction held 4 bases outside the gene matches. This CDR3 region has 15 residues. CDR3 sequence (DNA): TGTGCCAGCAGTTTACGGACAGGGAAAAATTCACCCCTCCACTTT. Its translation: CASSLRTGKNSPLHF.

This sequence joins TRBV5-1 and TRBJ2-2, with 16 bases aligning to TRBD2. The germline CDR1 and CDR2 sequences are SGHRS and YFSETQ. Germline trimming cut 4 bases from V and 3 bases from J; bases unmatched to any gene: 3. The CDR3 has 17 amino acids. CDR3 coding DNA: TGCGCCAGCAGCGAGGGACTAGCGGGGGGGCACACCGGGGAGCTGTTTTTT. Encoded protein: CASSEGLAGGHTGELFF.

The chain recombines TRBV9 with TRBJ2-2; D is perhaps TRBD1 (6 bases). CDR1 is SGDLS and CDR2 is YYNGEE in the germline V gene. The CDR3 loop spans 12 amino acids. V dropped 3 bases and J dropped 9 bases, with 9 bases sitting between them. The CDR3 loop is CASSDRDRELFF. The CDR3 DNA sequence: TGTGCCAGCAGCGACCGGGACAGGGAGCTGTTTTTT. Variable domain in full (rest from reference TRBV9 and TRBJ2-2): DSGVTQTPKHLITATGQRVTLRCSPRSGDLSVYWYQQSLDQGLQFLIQYYNGEERAKGNILERFSAQQFPDLHSELNLSSLELGDSALYFCASSDRDRELFFGEGSRLTVL.

V and J are TRBV11-3 and TRBJ2-1; D is ambiguous. Germline V CDR1 and CDR2: SGHNT, YENEEA. The CDR3 runs to 16 residues. V lost 5 bases and J lost 0, with 14 bases in between. CDR3: CASSRRAVLSYNEQFF. The CDR3 DNA follows: TGTGCCAGCAGCCGACGGGCTGTCCTCTCCTACAATGAGCAGTTCTTC. Using reference TRBV11-3 and TRBJ2-1 for the parts outside the CDR3, the full variable domain is EAGVVQSPRYKIIEKKQPVAFWCNPISGHNTLYWYLQNLGQGPELLIRYENEEAVDDSQLPKDRFSAERLKGVDSTLKIQPAELGDSAVYLCASSRRAVLSYNEQFFGPGTRLTVL.

The chain combines TRBV14 with TRBJ2-5; D is uncertain. V shed 1 base and J shed 5 bases, with 8 bases lying between them. Germline V gene sequence: CDR1 SGHDN, CDR2 FVKESK. The CDR3 has 13 amino acids. The CDR3 coding sequence is TGTGCCAGCAGCCAAGTTAGTCGGGAGACCCAGTACTTC. Encoded protein: CASSQVSRETQYF.

This clonotype was counted between two and nine times. The rearrangement joins TRBV4-2 to TRBJ1-1; D may be TRBD1 (6 bases). Germline CDR1 is LGHNA and CDR2 is YNFKEQ. Between the trimmed V and J ends, which lost 2 bases and 6 bases, there was a span of 13 bases. The CDR3 runs to 14 residues. The CDR3 DNA follows: TGTGCCAGCAGCCAAAACAGGGCCGGAGCTGAAGCTTTCTTT. This sequence encodes CASSQNRAGAEAFF.

This sequence joins TRBV7-2 and TRBJ2-3; D remains unclear. This CDR3 has 15 residues. Between the trimmed V and J ends, which lost 1 base and 0 bases, there was a span of 8 bases. The germline CDR1 and CDR2 sequences are SGHTA and FQGNSA. For the CDR3, the DNA is TGTGCCAGCAGCTTAGTTCAGCTTAGCACAGATACGCAGTATTTT. Amino acid sequence: CASSLVQLSTDTQYF. The entire variable domain, with the rest obtained from reference TRBV7-2 and TRBJ2-3, is as follows: GAGVSQSPSNKVTEKGKDVELRCDPISGHTALYWYRQSLGQGLEFLIYFQGNSAPDKSGLPSDRFSAERTGGSVSTLTIQRTQQEDSAVYLCASSLVQLSTDTQYFGPGTRLTVL.

The rearrangement links TRBV5-5 to TRBJ2-2; 15 bases agree with TRBD2. The CDR3 is 18 amino acids. From germline, CDR1 is SGHKS and CDR2 YYEKEE (reference sequence). Trimming took 4 bases from V and 3 from J; bases not matched to a gene: 7. Here the CDR3 reads CASSSPGTSGRYTGELFF. CDR3 sequence (DNA): TGTGCCAGCAGCAGTCCCGGGACTAGCGGGAGGTACACCGGGGAGCTGTTTTTT. Combining the CDR3 with reference TRBV5-5 and TRBJ2-2 gives the whole variable domain DAGVTQSPTHLIKTRGQQVTLRCSPISGHKSVSWYQQVLGQGPQFIFQYYEKEERGRGNFPDRFSARQFPNYSSELNVNALLLGDSALYLCASSSPGTSGRYTGELFFGEGSRLTVL.

The gene calls are TRBV29-1 and TRBJ2-7; D unresolved. Looked up from germline, CDR1 is SQVTM and CDR2 is ANQGSEA. Trimming shortened V by 4 bases and J by 0 bases, and 7 bases separated the two germline ends. This CDR3 has 12 residues. This chain's CDR3 is CSVGLSSYEQYF. DNA of the CDR3: TGCAGCGTTGGGCTCAGCTCCTACGAGCAGTACTTC.

The rearrangement joins TRBV19 to TRBJ2-1; D assignment may be TRBD1 or TRBD2 (5 bases each). The CDR3 runs to 11 residues. Germline lookup yields CDR1 LNHDA and CDR2 SQIVND (reference sequence). V lost 7 bases to trimming and J lost 9 bases, with 10 bases between them. CDR3 sequence reads: CASTFGGEQFF. As DNA, the CDR3 is TGTGCCAGTACATTTGGGGGTGAGCAGTTCTTC.

The chain combines TRBV7-9 with TRBJ1-4; unclear D gene. Trimming removed 4 bases from V and 7 bases from J, with 4 bases in between. CDR3 length equals 11 residues. Germline CDR1 reads SEHNR; CDR2 reads FQNEAQ (reference sequence). The CDR3 DNA reads as TGTGCCAGCAGCTCGTCTGAAAAACTGTTTTTT. This encodes CASSSSEKLFF.

This clonotype appeared a few times. This chain joins TRBV5-1 and TRBJ2-3, with D uncertain. The CDR3 extends over 16 amino acids. V shed 0 bases and J shed 0 bases, with 11 bases lying between them. CDR1 is SGHRS and CDR2 is YFSETQ in the germline V gene. The CDR3 DNA reads as TGCGCCAGCAGCTTGGATGGCAGACCAAGCACAGATACGCAGTATTTT. This encodes CASSLDGRPSTDTQYF.

This sequence joins TRBV20-1 and TRBJ1-5, with a weak D call TRBD1 (6 bases). V was pared by 5 bases and J by 2 bases, with 16 bases between. Germline V gene sequence: CDR1 DFQATT, CDR2 SNEGSKA (reference sequence). CDR3 size: 15 residues. This CDR3 is CSALKVDRGNQPQHF. In DNA, the CDR3 is TGCAGTGCTCTAAAGGTGGACAGAGGCAATCAGCCCCAGCATTTT.

The V gene is TRBV5-1, the J gene TRBJ2-7; D unresolved. Trimming took off 0 bases at V and 3 bases at J, with 13 bases between the two ends. This CDR3 is 15 amino acids long. Germline V CDR1 and CDR2: SGHRS, YFSETQ. The CDR3 coding sequence is TGCGCCAGCAGCTTGGCCCTGGGTCGCGGCTACGAGCAGTACTTC. Translated: CASSLALGRGYEQYF.